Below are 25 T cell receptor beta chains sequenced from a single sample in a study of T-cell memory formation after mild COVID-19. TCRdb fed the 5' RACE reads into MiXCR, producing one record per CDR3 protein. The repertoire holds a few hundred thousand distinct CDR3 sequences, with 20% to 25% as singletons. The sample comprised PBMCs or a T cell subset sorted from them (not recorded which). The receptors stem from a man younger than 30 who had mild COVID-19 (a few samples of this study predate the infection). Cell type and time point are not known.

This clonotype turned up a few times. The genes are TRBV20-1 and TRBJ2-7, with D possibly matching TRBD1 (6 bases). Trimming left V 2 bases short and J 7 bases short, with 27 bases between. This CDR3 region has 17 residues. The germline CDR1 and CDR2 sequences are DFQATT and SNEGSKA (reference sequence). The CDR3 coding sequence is TGCAGTGCTAGAACCATTGGGGGCAGGAGACGGCTAGGGGAGCAGTACTTC. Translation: CSARTIGGRRRLGEQYF.

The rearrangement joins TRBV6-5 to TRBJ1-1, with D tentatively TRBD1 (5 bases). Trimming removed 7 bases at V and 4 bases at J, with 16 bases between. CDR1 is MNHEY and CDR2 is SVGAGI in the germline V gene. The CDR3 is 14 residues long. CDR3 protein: CASKVRGIGTEAFF. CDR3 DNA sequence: TGTGCCAGCAAGGTTAGGGGCATTGGCACTGAAGCTTTCTTT.

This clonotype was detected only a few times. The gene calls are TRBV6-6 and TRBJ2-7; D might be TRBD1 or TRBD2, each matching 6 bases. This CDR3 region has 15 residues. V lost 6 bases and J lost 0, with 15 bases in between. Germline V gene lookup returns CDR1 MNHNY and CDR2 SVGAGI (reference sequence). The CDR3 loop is CASSTTGRSSYEQYF. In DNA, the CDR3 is TGTGCCAGCAGCACTACAGGGAGGAGCTCCTACGAGCAGTACTTC.

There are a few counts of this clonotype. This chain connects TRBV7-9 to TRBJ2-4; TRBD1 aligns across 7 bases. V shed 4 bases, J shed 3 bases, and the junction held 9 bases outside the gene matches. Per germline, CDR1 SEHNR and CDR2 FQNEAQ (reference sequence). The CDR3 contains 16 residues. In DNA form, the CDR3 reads TGTGCCAGCAGCTCCCCGGGACAGCGAGTCAAAAACATTCAGTACTTC. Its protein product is CASSSPGQRVKNIQYF.

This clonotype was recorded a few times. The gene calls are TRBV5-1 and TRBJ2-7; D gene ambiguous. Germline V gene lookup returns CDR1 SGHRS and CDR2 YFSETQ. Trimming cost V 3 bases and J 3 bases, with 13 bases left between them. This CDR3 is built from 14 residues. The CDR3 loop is CASSSEPSIYEQYF. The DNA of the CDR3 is TGCGCCAGCAGCTCCGAACCTAGTATCTACGAGCAGTACTTC.

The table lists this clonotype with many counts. The CDR3 here is CASRQPGLGEQYF. The CDR3, as DNA: TGTGCCAGCAGACAACCGGGACTAGGCGAGCAGTACTTC. V is TRBV12-3 or TRBV12-4 and J is TRBJ2-7, with 8 bases identical to TRBD2. With V trimmed by 6 bases and J by 6 bases, 7 bases remained unmatched. The CDR3 runs to 13 residues.

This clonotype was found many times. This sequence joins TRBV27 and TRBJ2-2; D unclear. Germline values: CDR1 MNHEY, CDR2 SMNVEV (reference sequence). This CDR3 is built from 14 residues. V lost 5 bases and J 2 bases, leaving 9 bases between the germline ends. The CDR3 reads CASSPGPNTGELFF. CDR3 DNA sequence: TGTGCCAGCAGTCCCGGGCCCAACACCGGGGAGCTGTTTTTT.

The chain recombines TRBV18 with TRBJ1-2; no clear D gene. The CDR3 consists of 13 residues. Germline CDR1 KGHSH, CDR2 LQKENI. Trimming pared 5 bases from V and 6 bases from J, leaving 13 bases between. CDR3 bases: TGTGCCAGCTCATTTAATCGTGGGGATGGCTACACCTTC. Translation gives CASSFNRGDGYTF. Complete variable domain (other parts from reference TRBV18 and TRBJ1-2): NAGVMQNPRHLVRRRGQEARLRCSPMKGHSHVYWYRQLPEEGLKFMVYLQKENIIDESGMPKERFSAEFPKEGPSILRIQQVVRGDSAAYFCASSFNRGDGYTFGSGTRLTVV.

The chain's CDR3 is CASSLLIAGGQETQYF. Here the CDR3 DNA reads TGCGCCAGCAGCTTACTGATAGCGGGGGGGCAAGAGACCCAGTACTTC. The rearrangement joins TRBV5-1 to TRBJ2-5; 11 positions match TRBD2. V lost 2 bases to trimming and J lost 2 bases; unmatched junction nucleotides: 5. Germline lookup yields CDR1 SGHRS and CDR2 YFSETQ. The CDR3 totals 16 residues.

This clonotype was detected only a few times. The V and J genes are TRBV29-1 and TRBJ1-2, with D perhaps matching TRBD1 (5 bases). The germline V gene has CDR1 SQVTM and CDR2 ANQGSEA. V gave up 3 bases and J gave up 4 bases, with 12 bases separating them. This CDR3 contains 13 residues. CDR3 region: CSVERDSRYGYTF. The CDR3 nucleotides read TGCAGCGTTGAGAGGGACTCACGCTATGGCTACACCTTC.

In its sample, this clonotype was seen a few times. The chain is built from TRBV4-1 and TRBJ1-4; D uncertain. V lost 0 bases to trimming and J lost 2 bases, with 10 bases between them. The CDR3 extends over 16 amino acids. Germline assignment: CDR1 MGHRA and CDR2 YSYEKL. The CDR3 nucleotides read TGCGCCAGCAGCCAAGATTTTGAGGCGACTAATGAAAAACTGTTTTTT. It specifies CASSQDFEATNEKLFF.

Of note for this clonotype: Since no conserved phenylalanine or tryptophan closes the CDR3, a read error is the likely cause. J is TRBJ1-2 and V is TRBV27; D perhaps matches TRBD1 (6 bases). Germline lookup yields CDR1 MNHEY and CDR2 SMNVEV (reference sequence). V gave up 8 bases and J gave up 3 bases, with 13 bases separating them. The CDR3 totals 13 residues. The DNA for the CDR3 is TGTGCCAGCTGGGGGGCGCTTGACTATGGCTACACCTTA. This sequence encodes CASWGALDYGYTL.

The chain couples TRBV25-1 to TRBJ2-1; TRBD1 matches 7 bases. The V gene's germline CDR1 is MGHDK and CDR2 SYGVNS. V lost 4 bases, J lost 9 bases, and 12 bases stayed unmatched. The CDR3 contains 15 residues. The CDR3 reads CASSGGGSAGGEQFF. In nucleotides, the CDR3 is TGTGCCAGCAGTGGAGGGGGCAGTGCAGGGGGTGAGCAGTTCTTC. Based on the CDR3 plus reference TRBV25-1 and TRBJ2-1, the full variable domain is EADIYQTPRYLVIGTGKKITLECSQTMGHDKMYWYQQDPGMELHLIHYSYGVNSTEKGDLSSESTVSRIRTEHFPLTLESARPSHTSQYLCASSGGGSAGGEQFFGPGTRLTVL.

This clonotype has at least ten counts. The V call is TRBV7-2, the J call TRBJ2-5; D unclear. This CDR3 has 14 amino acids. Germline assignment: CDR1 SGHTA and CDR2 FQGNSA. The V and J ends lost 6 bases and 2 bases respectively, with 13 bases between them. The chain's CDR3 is CASSQNRIQETQYF. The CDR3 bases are TGTGCCAGCAGTCAAAATCGGATACAAGAGACCCAGTACTTC.

In DNA form, the CDR3 reads TGTGCCAGCAGCCAAGACAGATACCCTACCGGGGAGCTGTTTTTT. Amino acid sequence: CASSQDRYPTGELFF. J is TRBJ2-2 and V is TRBV4-2; D is uncertain. Trimming pared 0 bases from V and 5 bases from J, leaving 10 bases between. This CDR3 is 15 amino acids long. Germline CDR1 LGHNA, CDR2 YNFKEQ.

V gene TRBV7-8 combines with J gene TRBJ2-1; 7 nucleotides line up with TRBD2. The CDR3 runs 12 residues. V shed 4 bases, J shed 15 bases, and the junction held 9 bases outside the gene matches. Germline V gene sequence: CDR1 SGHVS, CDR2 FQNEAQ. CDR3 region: CASSSSGDLAFF. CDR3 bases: TGTGCCAGCAGCTCCAGCGGGGACCTCGCGTTCTTC.

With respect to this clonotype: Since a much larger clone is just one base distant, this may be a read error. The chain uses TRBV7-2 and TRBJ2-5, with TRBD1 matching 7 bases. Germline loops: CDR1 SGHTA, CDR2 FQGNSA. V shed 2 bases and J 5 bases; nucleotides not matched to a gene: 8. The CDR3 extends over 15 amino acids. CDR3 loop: CASSLRGLWLETQYF. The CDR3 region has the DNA TGTGCCAGCAGCTTAAGGGGGCTGTGGCTGGAGACCCAGTACTTC.

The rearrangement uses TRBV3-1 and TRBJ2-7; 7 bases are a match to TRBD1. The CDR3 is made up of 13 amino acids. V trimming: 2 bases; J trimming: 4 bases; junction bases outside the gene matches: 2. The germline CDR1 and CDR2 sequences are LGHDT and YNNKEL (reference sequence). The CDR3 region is CASSQYRGYEQYF. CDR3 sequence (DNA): TGTGCCAGCAGCCAATACAGGGGTTACGAGCAGTACTTC.

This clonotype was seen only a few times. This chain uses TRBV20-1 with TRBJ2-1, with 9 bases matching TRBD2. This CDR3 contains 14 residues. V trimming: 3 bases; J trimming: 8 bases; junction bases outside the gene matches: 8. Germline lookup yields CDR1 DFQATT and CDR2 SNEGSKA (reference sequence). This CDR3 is CSARGIAGVDEQFF. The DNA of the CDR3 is TGCAGTGCTAGGGGGATAGCGGGGGTCGATGAGCAGTTCTTC.

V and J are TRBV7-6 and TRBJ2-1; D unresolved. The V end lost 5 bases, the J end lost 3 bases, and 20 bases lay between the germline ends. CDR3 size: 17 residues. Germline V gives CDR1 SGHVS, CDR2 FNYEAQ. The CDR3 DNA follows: TGTGCCAGCAGCCCGTACGCTGAGCGTCCAAACTACAATGAGCAGTTCTTC. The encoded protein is CASSPYAERPNYNEQFF.

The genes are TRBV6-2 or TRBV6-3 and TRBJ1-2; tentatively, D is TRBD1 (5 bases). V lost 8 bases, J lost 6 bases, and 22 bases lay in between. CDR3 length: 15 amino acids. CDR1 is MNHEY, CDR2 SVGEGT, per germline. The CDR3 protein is CASRSWGTPLDGYTF. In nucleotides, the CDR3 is TGTGCCAGCCGAAGCTGGGGGACCCCCTTGGATGGCTACACCTTC.

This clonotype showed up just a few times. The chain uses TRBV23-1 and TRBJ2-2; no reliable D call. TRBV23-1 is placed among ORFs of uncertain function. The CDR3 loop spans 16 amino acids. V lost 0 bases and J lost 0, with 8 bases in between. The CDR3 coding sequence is TGCGCCAGCAGTCAATCGTCACAGACGAACACCGGGGAGCTGTTTTTT. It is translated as CASSQSSQTNTGELFF.

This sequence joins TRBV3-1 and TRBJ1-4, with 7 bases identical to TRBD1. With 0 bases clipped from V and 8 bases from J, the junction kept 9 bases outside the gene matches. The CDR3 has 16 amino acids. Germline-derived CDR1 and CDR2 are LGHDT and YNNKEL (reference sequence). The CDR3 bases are TGTGCCAGCAGCCAAGATCTAGGGCAGGGGGGAGAAAAACTGTTTTTT. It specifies CASSQDLGQGGEKLFF. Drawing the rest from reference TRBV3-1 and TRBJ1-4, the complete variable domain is DTAVSQTPKYLVTQMGNDKSIKCEQNLGHDTMYWYKQDSKKFLKIMFSYNNKELIINETVPNRFSPKSPDKAHLNLHINSLELGDSAVYFCASSQDLGQGGEKLFFGSGTQLSVL.

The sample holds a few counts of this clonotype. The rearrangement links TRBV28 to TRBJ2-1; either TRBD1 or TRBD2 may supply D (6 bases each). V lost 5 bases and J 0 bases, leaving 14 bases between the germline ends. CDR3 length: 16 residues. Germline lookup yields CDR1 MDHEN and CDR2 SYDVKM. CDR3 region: CASSPTGASSYNEQFF. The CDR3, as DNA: TGTGCCAGCAGTCCCACGGGGGCGAGCTCCTACAATGAGCAGTTCTTC.

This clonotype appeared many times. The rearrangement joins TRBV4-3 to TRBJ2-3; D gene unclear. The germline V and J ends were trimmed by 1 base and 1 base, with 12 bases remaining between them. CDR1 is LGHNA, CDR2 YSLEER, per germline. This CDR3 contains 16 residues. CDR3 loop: CASSQVLLEGTDTQYF. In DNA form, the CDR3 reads TGCGCCAGCAGCCAAGTGCTCCTAGAGGGCACAGATACGCAGTATTTT.